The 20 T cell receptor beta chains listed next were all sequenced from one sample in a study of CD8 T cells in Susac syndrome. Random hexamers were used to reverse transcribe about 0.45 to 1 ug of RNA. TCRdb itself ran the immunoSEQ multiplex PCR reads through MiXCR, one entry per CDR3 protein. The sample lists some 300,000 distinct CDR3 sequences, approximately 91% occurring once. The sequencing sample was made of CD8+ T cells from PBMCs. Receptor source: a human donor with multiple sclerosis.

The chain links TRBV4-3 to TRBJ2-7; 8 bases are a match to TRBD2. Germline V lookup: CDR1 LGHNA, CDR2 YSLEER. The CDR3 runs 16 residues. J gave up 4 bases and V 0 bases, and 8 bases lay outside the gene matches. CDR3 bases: TGCGCCAGCAGCCAAGATTACTCGCGGGGGGAATACGAGCAGTACTTC. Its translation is CASSQDYSRGEYEQYF.

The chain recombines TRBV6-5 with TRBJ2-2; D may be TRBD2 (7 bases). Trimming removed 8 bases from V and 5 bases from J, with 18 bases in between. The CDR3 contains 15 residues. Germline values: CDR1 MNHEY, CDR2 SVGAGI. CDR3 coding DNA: TGTGCCAGCGGGGGGGCCATCCCGGTTACCGGGGAGCTGTTTTTT. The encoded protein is CASGGAIPVTGELFF.

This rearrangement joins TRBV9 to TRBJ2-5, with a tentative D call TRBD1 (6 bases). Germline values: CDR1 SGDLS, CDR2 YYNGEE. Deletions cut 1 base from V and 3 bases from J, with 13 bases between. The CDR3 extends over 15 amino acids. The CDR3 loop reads CASSVYDRKEETQYF. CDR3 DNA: TGTGCCAGCAGCGTATACGACAGGAAGGAAGAGACCCAGTACTTC. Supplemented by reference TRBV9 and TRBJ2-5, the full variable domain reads DSGVTQTPKHLITATGQRVTLRCSPRSGDLSVYWYQQSLDQGLQFLIQYYNGEERAKGNILERFSAQQFPDLHSELNLSSLELGDSALYFCASSVYDRKEETQYFGPGTRLLVL.

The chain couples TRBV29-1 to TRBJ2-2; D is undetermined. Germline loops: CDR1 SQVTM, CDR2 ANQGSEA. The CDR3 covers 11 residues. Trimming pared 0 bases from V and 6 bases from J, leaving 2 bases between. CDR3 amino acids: CSVEDAGELFF. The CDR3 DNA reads TGCAGCGTTGAAGATGCCGGGGAGCTGTTTTTT.

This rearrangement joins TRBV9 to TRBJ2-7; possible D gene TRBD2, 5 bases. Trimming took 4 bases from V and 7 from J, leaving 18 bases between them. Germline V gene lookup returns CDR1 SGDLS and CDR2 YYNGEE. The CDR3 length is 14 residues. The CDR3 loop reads CASSLADSPVEQYF. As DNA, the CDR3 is TGTGCCAGCAGCCTAGCCGACTCTCCCGTGGAGCAGTACTTC.

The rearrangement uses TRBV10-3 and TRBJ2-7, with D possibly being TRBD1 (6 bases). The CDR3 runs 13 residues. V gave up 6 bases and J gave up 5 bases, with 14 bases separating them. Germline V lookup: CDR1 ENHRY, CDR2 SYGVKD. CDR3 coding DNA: TGTGCCATCAGGGCAGGGGAAGGCCACGAGCAGTACTTC. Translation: CAIRAGEGHEQYF.

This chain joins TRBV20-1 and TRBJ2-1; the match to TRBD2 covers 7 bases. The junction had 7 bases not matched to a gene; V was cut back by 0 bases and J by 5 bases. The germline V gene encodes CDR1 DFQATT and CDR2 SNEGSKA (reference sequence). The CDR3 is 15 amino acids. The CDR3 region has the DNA TGCAGTGCTAGAGATCGGGGGAGGGCCGACAATGAGCAGTTCTTC. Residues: CSARDRGRADNEQFF.

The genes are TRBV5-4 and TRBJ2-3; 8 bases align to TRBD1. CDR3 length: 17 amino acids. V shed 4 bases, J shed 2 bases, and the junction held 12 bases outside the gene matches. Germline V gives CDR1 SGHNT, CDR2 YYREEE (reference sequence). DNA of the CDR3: TGTGCCAGCAGCCTGGACCCCGGGACAGGCCTCACAGATACGCAGTATTTT. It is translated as CASSLDPGTGLTDTQYF.

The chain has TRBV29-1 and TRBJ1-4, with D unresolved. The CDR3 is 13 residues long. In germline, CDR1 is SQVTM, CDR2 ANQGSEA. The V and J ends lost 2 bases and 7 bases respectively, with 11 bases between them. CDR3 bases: TGCAGCGTTGAATCTGGGAACGGTGAAAAACTGTTTTTT. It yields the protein CSVESGNGEKLFF.

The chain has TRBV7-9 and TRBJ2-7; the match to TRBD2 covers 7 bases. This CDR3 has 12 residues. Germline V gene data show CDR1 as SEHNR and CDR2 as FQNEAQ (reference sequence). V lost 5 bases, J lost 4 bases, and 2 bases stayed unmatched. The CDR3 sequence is CASSDGGYEQYF. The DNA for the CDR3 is TGTGCCAGCAGCGACGGGGGGTACGAGCAGTACTTC.

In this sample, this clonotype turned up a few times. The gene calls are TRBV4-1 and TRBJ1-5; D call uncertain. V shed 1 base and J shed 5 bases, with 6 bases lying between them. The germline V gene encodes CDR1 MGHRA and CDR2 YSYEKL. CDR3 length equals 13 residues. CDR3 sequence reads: CASSQAPDQPQHF. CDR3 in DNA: TGCGCCAGCAGCCAAGCTCCAGATCAGCCCCAGCATTTT.

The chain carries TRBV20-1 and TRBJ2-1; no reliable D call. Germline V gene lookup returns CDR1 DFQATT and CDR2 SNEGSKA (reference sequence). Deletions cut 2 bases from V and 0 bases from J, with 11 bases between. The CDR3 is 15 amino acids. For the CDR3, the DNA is TGCAGTGCTAGACATGGCTTTAGCTCCTACAATGAGCAGTTCTTC. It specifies CSARHGFSSYNEQFF.

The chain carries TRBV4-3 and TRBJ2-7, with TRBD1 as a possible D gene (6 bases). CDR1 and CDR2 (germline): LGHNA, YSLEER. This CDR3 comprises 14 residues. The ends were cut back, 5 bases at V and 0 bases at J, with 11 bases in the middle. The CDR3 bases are TGCGCCAGCAGCGCTGTGACAGGCTCCTACGAGCAGTACTTC. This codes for CASSAVTGSYEQYF.

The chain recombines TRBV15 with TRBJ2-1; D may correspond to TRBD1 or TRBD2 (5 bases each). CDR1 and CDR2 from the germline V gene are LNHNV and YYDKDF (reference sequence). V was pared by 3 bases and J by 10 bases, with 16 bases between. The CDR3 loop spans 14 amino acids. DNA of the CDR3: TGTGCCACCAGCAGCCGGGACCACCGCCTCGAGCAGTTCTTC. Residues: CATSSRDHRLEQFF. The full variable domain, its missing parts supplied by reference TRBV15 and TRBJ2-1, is DAMVIQNPRYQVTQFGKPVTLSCSQTLNHNVMYWYQQKSSQAPKLLFHYYDKDFNNEADTPDNFQSRRPNTSFCFLDIRSPGLGDTAMYLCATSSRDHRLEQFFGPGTRLTVL.

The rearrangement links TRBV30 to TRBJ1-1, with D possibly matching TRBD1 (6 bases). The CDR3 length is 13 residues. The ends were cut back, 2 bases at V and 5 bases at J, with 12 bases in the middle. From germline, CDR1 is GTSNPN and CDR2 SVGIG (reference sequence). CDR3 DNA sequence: TGTGCCTGGAGTTCGACAGGCGAAACTGAAGCTTTCTTT. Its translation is CAWSSTGETEAFF. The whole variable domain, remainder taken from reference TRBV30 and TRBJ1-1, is SQTIHQWPATLVQPVGSPLSLECTVEGTSNPNLYWYRQAAGRGLQLLFYSVGIGQISSEVPQNLSASRPQDRQFILSSKKLLLSDSGFYLCAWSSTGETEAFFGQGTRLTVV.

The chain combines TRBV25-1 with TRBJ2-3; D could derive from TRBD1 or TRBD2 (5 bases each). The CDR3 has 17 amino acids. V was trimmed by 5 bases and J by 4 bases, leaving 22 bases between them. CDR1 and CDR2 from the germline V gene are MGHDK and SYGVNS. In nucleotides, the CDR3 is TGTGCCAGCAGTCGAATGTCGGGGATGGGGACCGCAGATACGCAGTATTTT. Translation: CASSRMSGMGTADTQYF. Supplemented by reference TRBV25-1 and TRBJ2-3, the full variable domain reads EADIYQTPRYLVIGTGKKITLECSQTMGHDKMYWYQQDPGMELHLIHYSYGVNSTEKGDLSSESTVSRIRTEHFPLTLESARPSHTSQYLCASSRMSGMGTADTQYFGPGTRLTVL.

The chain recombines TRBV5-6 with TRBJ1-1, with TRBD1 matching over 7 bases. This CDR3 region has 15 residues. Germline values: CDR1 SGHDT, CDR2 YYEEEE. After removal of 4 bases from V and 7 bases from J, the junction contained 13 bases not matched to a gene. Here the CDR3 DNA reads TGTGCCAGCAGCCCCGACCAGGGACAGTTCGTTGAAGCTTTCTTT. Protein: CASSPDQGQFVEAFF.

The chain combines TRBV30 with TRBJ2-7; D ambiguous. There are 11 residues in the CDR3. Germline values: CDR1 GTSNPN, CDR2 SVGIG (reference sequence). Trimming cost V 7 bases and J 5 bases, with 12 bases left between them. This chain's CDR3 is CAFLGFHEQYF. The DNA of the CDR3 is TGTGCCTTCCTGGGGTTCCACGAGCAGTACTTC.

Here the CDR3 DNA reads TGTGCCAGCACCCCCGGTGGGGCCAACACTGAAGCTTTCTTT. This encodes CASTPGGANTEAFF. V and J are TRBV9 and TRBJ1-1; D may be TRBD1 (5 bases). Trimming pared 6 bases from V and 2 bases from J, leaving 14 bases between. Germline values: CDR1 SGDLS, CDR2 YYNGEE. This CDR3 region has 14 residues.

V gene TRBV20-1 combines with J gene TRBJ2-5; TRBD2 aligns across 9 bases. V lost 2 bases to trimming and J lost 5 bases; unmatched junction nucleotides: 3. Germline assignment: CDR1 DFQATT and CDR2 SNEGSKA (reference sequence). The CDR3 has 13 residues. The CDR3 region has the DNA TGCAGTGCTAGATTCGGACTAGCGGAGACCCAGTACTTC. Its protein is CSARFGLAETQYF.